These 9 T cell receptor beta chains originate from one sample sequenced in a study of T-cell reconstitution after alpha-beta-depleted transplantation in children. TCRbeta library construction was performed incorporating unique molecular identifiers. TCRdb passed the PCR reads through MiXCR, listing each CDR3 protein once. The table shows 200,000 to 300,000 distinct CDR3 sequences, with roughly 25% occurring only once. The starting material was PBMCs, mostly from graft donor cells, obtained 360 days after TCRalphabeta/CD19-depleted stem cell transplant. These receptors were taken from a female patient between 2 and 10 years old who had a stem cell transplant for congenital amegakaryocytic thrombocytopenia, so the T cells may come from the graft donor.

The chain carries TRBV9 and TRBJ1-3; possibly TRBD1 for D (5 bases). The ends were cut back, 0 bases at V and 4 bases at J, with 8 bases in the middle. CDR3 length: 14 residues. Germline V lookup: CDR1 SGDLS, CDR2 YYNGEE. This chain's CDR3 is CASSVAGLGNTIYF. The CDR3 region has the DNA TGTGCCAGCAGCGTAGCGGGACTAGGAAACACCATATATTTT.

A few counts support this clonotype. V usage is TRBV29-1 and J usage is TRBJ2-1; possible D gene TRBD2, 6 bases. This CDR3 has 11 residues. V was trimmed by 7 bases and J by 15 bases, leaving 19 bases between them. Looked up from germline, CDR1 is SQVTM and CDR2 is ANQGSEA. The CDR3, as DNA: TGCAGCGCCACACATAGCGGCTCTGGGTTCTTC. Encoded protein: CSATHSGSGFF.

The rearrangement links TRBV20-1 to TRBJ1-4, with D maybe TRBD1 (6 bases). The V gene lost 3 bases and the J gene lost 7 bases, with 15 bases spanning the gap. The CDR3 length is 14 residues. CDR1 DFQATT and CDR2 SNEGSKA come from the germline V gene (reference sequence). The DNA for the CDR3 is TGCAGTGCTAGCGGACAGTTTCGAGGTGAAAAACTGTTTTTT. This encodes CSASGQFRGEKLFF.

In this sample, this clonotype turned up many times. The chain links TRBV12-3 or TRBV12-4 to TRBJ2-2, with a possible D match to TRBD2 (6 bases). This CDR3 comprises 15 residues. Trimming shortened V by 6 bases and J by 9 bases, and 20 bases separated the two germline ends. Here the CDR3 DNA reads TGTGCCAGCAGCCTTCGGGAGATTATTACCAGGGAGCTGTTTTTT. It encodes CASSLREIITRELFF.

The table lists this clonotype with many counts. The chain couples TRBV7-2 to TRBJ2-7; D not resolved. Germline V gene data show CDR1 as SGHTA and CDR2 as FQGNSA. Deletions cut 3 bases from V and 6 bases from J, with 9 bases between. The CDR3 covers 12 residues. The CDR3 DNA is TGTGCCAGCAGCTTTGTACGGAGCGAGCAGTACTTC. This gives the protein CASSFVRSEQYF.

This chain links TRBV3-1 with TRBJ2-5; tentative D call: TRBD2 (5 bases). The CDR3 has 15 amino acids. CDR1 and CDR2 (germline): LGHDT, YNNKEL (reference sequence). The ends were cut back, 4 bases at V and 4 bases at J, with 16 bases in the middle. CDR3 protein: CASSRYEGSGETQYF. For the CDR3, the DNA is TGTGCCAGCAGCCGCTACGAGGGAAGTGGAGAGACCCAGTACTTC.

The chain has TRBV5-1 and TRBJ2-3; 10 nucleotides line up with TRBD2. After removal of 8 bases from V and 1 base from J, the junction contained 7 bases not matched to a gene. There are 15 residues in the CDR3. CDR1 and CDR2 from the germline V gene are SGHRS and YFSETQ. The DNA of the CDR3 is TGCGCCAGTGGGCTAGCGGGAGTTGGCACAGATACGCAGTATTTT. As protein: CASGLAGVGTDTQYF.

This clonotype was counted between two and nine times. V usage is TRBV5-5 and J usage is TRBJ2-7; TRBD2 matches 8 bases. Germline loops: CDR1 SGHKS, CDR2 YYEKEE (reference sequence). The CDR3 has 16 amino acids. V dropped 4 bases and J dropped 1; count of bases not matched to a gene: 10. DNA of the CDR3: TGTGCCAGCAGCCGGGACTTTCCGGGGGGGTCCTACGAGCAGTACTTC. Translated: CASSRDFPGGSYEQYF. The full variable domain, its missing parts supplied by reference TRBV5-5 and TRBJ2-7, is DAGVTQSPTHLIKTRGQQVTLRCSPISGHKSVSWYQQVLGQGPQFIFQYYEKEERGRGNFPDRFSARQFPNYSSELNVNALLLGDSALYLCASSRDFPGGSYEQYFGPGTRLTVT.

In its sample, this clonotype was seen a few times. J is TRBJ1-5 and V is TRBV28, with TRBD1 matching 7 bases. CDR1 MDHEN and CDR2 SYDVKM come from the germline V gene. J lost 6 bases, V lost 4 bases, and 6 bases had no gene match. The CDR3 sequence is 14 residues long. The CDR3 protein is CASSSRQGTQPQHF. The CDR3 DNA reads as TGTGCCAGCAGTTCACGACAGGGTACTCAGCCCCAGCATTTT.